This passage covers 9 T cell receptor beta chains from one sample sequenced in a study of T cell clonotyping in hematopoietic cell transplantation. Noted time point: recipient sample about 28 days before transplant, after cytoreduction. TCRdb keeps only in-frame clones here, not all; method: immunoSEQ multiplex PCR. Of under 30,000 clones listed, about 83% were seen once; the top ten hold roughly 6.8%. The input for sequencing was peripheral blood mononuclear cells, taken before stem cell transplant. These receptors were obtained from a woman aged 25 to 39 with chronic myeloid leukemia. Some clones in this sample may be carry-over from other donors' samples.

The J gene is TRBJ2-4, the V gene TRBV2; 7 bases map to TRBD1. Germline V gene data show CDR1 as SNHLY and CDR2 as FYNNEI. This CDR3 has 15 amino acids. J gave up 4 bases and V 8 bases, and 11 bases lay outside the gene matches. The CDR3 is CASRLTAQGKNIQYF. As DNA, the CDR3 is TGTGCCAGCCGCCTTACAGCACAGGGGAAAAACATTCAGTACTTC. Drawing the rest from reference TRBV2 and TRBJ2-4, the complete variable domain is EPEVTQTPSHQVTQMGQEVILRCVPISNHLYFYWYRQILGQKVEFLVSFYNNEISEKSEIFDDQFSVERPDGSNFTLKIRSTKLEDSAMYFCASRLTAQGKNIQYFGAGTRLSVL.

The gene calls are TRBV9 and TRBJ2-1; a weak D match, TRBD1 (6 bases). The CDR3 contains 15 residues. Trimming left V 2 bases short and J 2 bases short, with 11 bases between. Germline values: CDR1 SGDLS, CDR2 YYNGEE. As DNA, the CDR3 is TGTGCCAGCAGCGTCCAGGGGAACACCTACAATGAGCAGTTCTTC. Its protein is CASSVQGNTYNEQFF. The full variable domain, its missing parts supplied by reference TRBV9 and TRBJ2-1, is DSGVTQTPKHLITATGQRVTLRCSPRSGDLSVYWYQQSLDQGLQFLIQYYNGEERAKGNILERFSAQQFPDLHSELNLSSLELGDSALYFCASSVQGNTYNEQFFGPGTRLTVL.

The table lists this clone with a few counts. The V gene is TRBV15, the J gene TRBJ1-4, with 8 bases fitting TRBD1. The CDR3 runs 14 residues. Per the germline V gene, CDR1 is LNHNV and CDR2 is YYDKDF (reference sequence). With 7 bases clipped from V and 7 bases from J, the junction kept 8 bases outside the gene matches. The CDR3 DNA is TGTGCCACCAACAGTGGACAGGGTGCTGAAAAACTGTTTTTT. It is translated as CATNSGQGAEKLFF. The full variable domain, its missing parts supplied by reference TRBV15 and TRBJ1-4, is DAMVIQNPRYQVTQFGKPVTLSCSQTLNHNVMYWYQQKSSQAPKLLFHYYDKDFNNEADTPDNFQSRRPNTSFCFLDIRSPGLGDTAMYLCATNSGQGAEKLFFGSGTQLSVL.

The chain is built from TRBV30 and TRBJ1-1, with D unclear. Germline V gene data show CDR1 as GTSNPN and CDR2 as SVGIG (reference sequence). This CDR3 has 10 amino acids. V dropped 2 bases and J dropped 11 bases, with 9 bases sitting between them. The CDR3 region has the DNA TGTGCCTGGAGTCCCTCCGAGGCTTTCTTT. Translation gives CAWSPSEAFF.

The rearrangement links TRBV11-2 to TRBJ2-6; the match to TRBD2 covers 8 bases. This CDR3 contains 18 residues. CDR1 is SGHAT and CDR2 is FQNNGV in the germline V gene. The trim removed 7 bases at V and 0 bases at J, leaving 11 bases unmatched. The CDR3 sequence: CASNSRGGPGSGANVLTF. The CDR3 region has the DNA TGTGCCAGCAACTCCCGCGGGGGGCCTGGCTCTGGGGCCAACGTCCTGACTTTC.

The chain carries TRBV11-2 and TRBJ1-1; D remains ambiguous. V lost 1 base, J lost 0 bases, and 9 bases lay in between. This CDR3 contains 15 residues. CDR1 SGHAT and CDR2 FQNNGV come from the germline V gene. CDR3: CASSLGRPLNTEAFF. The CDR3, as DNA: TGTGCCAGCAGCTTAGGACGGCCCTTGAACACTGAAGCTTTCTTT. Full variable domain (missing parts from reference TRBV11-2 and TRBJ1-1): EAGVAQSPRYKIIEKRQSVAFWCNPISGHATLYWYQQILGQGPKLLIQFQNNGVVDDSQLPKDRFSAERLKGVDSTLKIQPAKLEDSAVYLCASSLGRPLNTEAFFGQGTRLTVV.

The chain combines TRBV7-2 with TRBJ2-7, with D possibly TRBD2 on 5 matching bases. The ends were cut back, 5 bases at V and 2 bases at J, with 13 bases in the middle. Germline V gene lookup returns CDR1 SGHTA and CDR2 FQGNSA. This CDR3 has 14 amino acids. The CDR3 nucleotides are TGTGCCAGCAGCCACGACGGGGTACCCTACGAGCAGTACTTC. Its translation is CASSHDGVPYEQYF.

This chain joins TRBV7-9 and TRBJ2-3; TRBD2 matches at 11 bases. V was clipped by 2 bases and J by 0 bases; unmatched bases: 10. CDR3 length: 19 amino acids. Per germline, CDR1 SEHNR and CDR2 FQNEAQ (reference sequence). The CDR3 coding sequence is TGTGCCAGCAGCTTACCTAGCGGGGGGCCTGGTACTAGCACAGATACGCAGTATTTT. This codes for CASSLPSGGPGTSTDTQYF.

The J gene is TRBJ1-2, the V gene TRBV7-8; D is uncertain. In germline, CDR1 is SGHVS, CDR2 FQNEAQ. V was shortened by 3 bases and J by 4 bases, with 9 bases between the two germline ends. The CDR3 spans 13 residues. The CDR3: CASSFGESYGYTF. The CDR3 DNA follows: TGTGCCAGCAGCTTCGGCGAGAGCTATGGCTACACCTTC.